This TCR beta chain was recovered during a study of human T cells and chemical hapten exposure. Study at large: The sensitizing agent was 2% DPC, placed on around 2 cm by around 2 cm of upper inner arm skin.

Documented time point: patch test 1, 2 weeks after DPC sensitization. The treatment: therapeutic diphenylcyclopropenone sensitization with weekly scalp DPC. The template was total RNA from unfractionated whole blood. What the library attached to individual cDNA molecules were unique molecular identifiers. TCRdb passed the RACE reads through MiXCR, listing each CDR3 protein once. The sample contains 42,000 or so distinct CDR3 sequences, about 4% of which appear only once. V lost 0 bases and J lost 5, with 11 bases in between. This CDR3 comprises 14 residues. Germline CDR1 is DFQATT and CDR2 is SNEGSKA (reference sequence). Study-wide points: Expanded TCRs grouped into significantly more large CDR3 similarity clusters than controls produced. There was no change with DPC sensitization in TCRs above 1 in 1000 frequency.

This clonotype was counted ten times or more. The target antigen is unknown. This chain uses TRBV20-1 with TRBJ2-1, with D hard to call. The source was whole blood, collected in connection with sensitization to the hapten diphenylcyclopropenone (DPC). This TCR derives from a man aged 45-65 years with alopecia areata. Some clones in this sample may be carry-over from other donors' samples. CDR3 nucleotide sequence: TGCAGTGCTAGAGATGTAGCAATCCACAATGAGCAGTTCTTC. It translates to CSARDVAIHNEQFF.